Listed below are T cell receptor beta chains from one sample, sequenced in a study of cytomegalovirus exposure and HLA in healthy donors. The protocol was immunoSEQ multiplex PCR, while the TCRdb copy is restricted to in-frame clones and leaves out a portion. The top ten clones hold about 1.5% of a sample with 250,000 or so clones, 80% to 95% of them seen once. The sample comprised PBMCs. These receptors all stem from a girl aged 2-15 years in good health and CMV-seronegative. The CDR3 runs from the conserved cysteine through the conserved F or W. A D gene is named only where the DNA matches it firmly. Rows give clone size only sometimes, using once, few, many, or a class for an expanded clone.

cdr3_nt | cdr3_aa | j_call | v_call | d_call | clone_size
TGTGCCATCAGTGAAATCCCGGGACTAGCGGGGGGACCGACCAGCTCCTACAATGAGCAGTTCTTC | CAISEIPGLAGGPTSSYNEQFF | TRBJ2-1 | TRBV10-3 | TRBD2 | NA
TGCGCCAGCAGCCCCCAAACAGGGGAGGTGGGGCTGTTTTTT | CASSPQTGEVGLFF | TRBJ2-2 | TRBV5-1 | NA | NA
TGTGCCAGCAGCTCCCAGACAGGATGGGAGCAGTTCTTC | CASSSQTGWEQFF | TRBJ2-1 | TRBV11-3 | NA | NA
TGTGCCAGCTCTTTGAGGGGGCGAACAGGAGATACGCAGTATTTT | CASSLRGRTGDTQYF | TRBJ2-3 | TRBV18 | TRBD1 | NA
TGCGCCAGCAGCCACGGACAGGGAGGGGCCTATAATTCACCCCTCCACTTT | CASSHGQGGAYNSPLHF | TRBJ1-6 | TRBV5-1 | TRBD1 | NA
TGCGCCAGCAGCCATGAACTAGCGGGCGGTAGAGATACGCAGTATTTT | CASSHELAGGRDTQYF | TRBJ2-3 | TRBV4-1 | TRBD2 | NA
TGTGCCAGCAGTTACTCCGGAACAGACCAAGAGACCCAGTACTTC | CASSYSGTDQETQYF | TRBJ2-5 | TRBV6-5 | NA | NA
TGCGCCAGCACGCCTGGACTAGCGGGAGGCGAAAATGAGCAGTTCTTC | CASTPGLAGGENEQFF | TRBJ2-1 | TRBV5-1 | TRBD2 | NA
TGTGCCAGCAGCCAAGTGTCGGACAGGGGTTACGAGCAGTACTTC | CASSQVSDRGYEQYF | TRBJ2-7 | TRBV14 | TRBD1 | NA
TGCGCCAGCAGCTTGGGGGGGACAGCCAACTACGAGCAGTACTTC | CASSLGGTANYEQYF | TRBJ2-7 | TRBV5-1 | TRBD1 | NA
TGTGCCAGCAATCCTGAGAGGGCCTTCACTGAAGCTTTCTTT | CASNPERAFTEAFF | TRBJ1-1 | TRBV6-1 | NA | NA
TGTGCCTGGAGTCTAGGACAGCCGAATGAGCAGTTCTTC | CAWSLGQPNEQFF | TRBJ2-1 | TRBV30 | NA | once
TGCAGCGTTACCCGGGCCAGGGCAAATCAGTGGTACTTC | CSVTRARANQWYF | TRBJ2-5 | TRBV29-1 | NA | NA
TGCGCCAGCAGTGAGCTCAGGACAGGGTGGGACGGGGAGCTGTTTTTT | CASSELRTGWDGELFF | TRBJ2-2 | TRBV10-2 | TRBD1 | NA
TGCGCCAGCAGCTCAAACTACGAGCAGTACTTC | CASSSNYEQYF | TRBJ2-7 | TRBV5-1 | NA | NA
TGCGCCAGCAGCCATCCGGGACAGGGAGAAGCTTTCTTT | CASSHPGQGEAFF | TRBJ1-1 | TRBV4-1 | TRBD1 | once
TGTGCCAGCAGTGGCAGGGCCGGGAATGAAAAACTGTTTTTT | CASSGRAGNEKLFF | TRBJ1-4 | TRBV2 | NA | NA
TGTGCCAGCAGTCCTGACAGGGGGCGGCAGGAAGAGACCCAGTACTTC | CASSPDRGRQEETQYF | TRBJ2-5 | TRBV27 | TRBD1 | NA
TGTGCCAGCAGAACCGGACTGACTAGCACAGATACGCAGTATTTT | CASRTGLTSTDTQYF | TRBJ2-3 | TRBV6-6 | NA | NA
TGTGCCTGGAGCTACGGGGGCACTGAAGCTTTCTTT | CAWSYGGTEAFF | TRBJ1-1 | TRBV30 | NA | once
TGCAGCGCCCGATCGGGGGACACTGAAGCTTTCTTT | CSARSGDTEAFF | TRBJ1-1 | TRBV29-1 | NA | NA
TGTGCAACTACGAGGAACACCGGGGAGCTGTTTTTT | CATTRNTGELFF | TRBJ2-2 | TRBV12-2 | NA | NA
TGTGCCAGCTCACAGGACGGGGGGGCACCAGATACGCAGTATTTT | CASSQDGGAPDTQYF | TRBJ2-3 | TRBV18 | TRBD2 | once
TGTGCCAGTATGTATGGACTTGGCTACACCTTC | CASMYGLGYTF | TRBJ1-2 | TRBV19 | NA | NA
TGTGCCAGCAGTCCCCGAGGACAGGGTGTCAATGAGCAGTTCTTC | CASSPRGQGVNEQFF | TRBJ2-1 | TRBV6-5 | TRBD1 | NA
TGTGCCAGCTCACTGACAACCGTGCTCAACGAGCAGTACTTC | CASSLTTVLNEQYF | TRBJ2-7 | TRBV18 | NA | NA
TGTGCCAGCAGCTTAGTTGTTGACACTTCACCCCTCCACTTT | CASSLVVDTSPLHF | TRBJ1-6 | TRBV7-9 | NA | NA
TGTGCCAGCAAGGAAGTGACAGCCAGCACAGATACGCAGTATTTT | CASKEVTASTDTQYF | TRBJ2-3 | TRBV28 | NA | NA
TGTGCCAGCAGCCACCTAGCGGGAGGGACAGATACGCAGTATTTT | CASSHLAGGTDTQYF | TRBJ2-3 | TRBV5-8 | TRBD2 | NA
TGCGCCAGCAGTAGGGCGGACAGGGGGCTCGACACAGATACGCAGTATTTT | CASSRADRGLDTDTQYF | TRBJ2-3 | TRBV10-2 | TRBD1 | once
TGTGCCAGCAGCTTAGTTCTGACAGGGGGGAGTGAAAAACTGTTTTTT | CASSLVLTGGSEKLFF | TRBJ1-4 | TRBV11-3 | TRBD1 | few
TGTGCCAGCAGCTTAGGAACTCAGTATTTT | CASSLGTQYF | TRBJ2-3 | TRBV7-9 | NA | NA
TGTGCCAGCAGCTCTAGCGGGAGGGCCGCCTCGTTTGAGACCCAGTACTTC | CASSSSGRAASFETQYF | TRBJ2-5 | TRBV5-4 | TRBD2 | NA
TGTGCCAGCAGCCTCACGACAGGTAGCTCCTACGAGCAGTACTTC | CASSLTTGSSYEQYF | TRBJ2-7 | TRBV6-5 | NA | once
TGCGCCAGCAGCTCGGGAACAGGGTCAACTAATGAAAAACTGTTTTTT | CASSSGTGSTNEKLFF | TRBJ1-4 | TRBV5-1 | NA | NA
TGTGCCAGCTCACCACCCTCCGGGGGGGGCACAGATACGCAGTATTTT | CASSPPSGGGTDTQYF | TRBJ2-3 | TRBV18 | TRBD2 | NA
TGTGCCTGGAGTGGTTGGGGACAGAGTAGTCTCCTCTACGAGCAGTACTTC | CAWSGWGQSSLLYEQYF | TRBJ2-7 | TRBV30 | TRBD1 | NA
TGTGCCAGCAGTTTTTTTCGGGAGCGGACCTACGAGCAGTACTTC | CASSFFRERTYEQYF | TRBJ2-7 | TRBV27 | NA | NA
TGTGCCTGGAGTGGCGCTCCCGGGACAGACTCCTACGAGCAGTACTTC | CAWSGAPGTDSYEQYF | TRBJ2-7 | TRBV30 | TRBD1 | NA
TGTGCCAGCAGCTTAACTAGCGAATACGAGCAGTACTTC | CASSLTSEYEQYF | TRBJ2-7 | TRBV11-2 | TRBD2 | NA
TGTGCCAGCACTAGCGGCCCCTACGAGCAGTACTTC | CASTSGPYEQYF | TRBJ2-7 | TRBV5-6 | TRBD2 | NA